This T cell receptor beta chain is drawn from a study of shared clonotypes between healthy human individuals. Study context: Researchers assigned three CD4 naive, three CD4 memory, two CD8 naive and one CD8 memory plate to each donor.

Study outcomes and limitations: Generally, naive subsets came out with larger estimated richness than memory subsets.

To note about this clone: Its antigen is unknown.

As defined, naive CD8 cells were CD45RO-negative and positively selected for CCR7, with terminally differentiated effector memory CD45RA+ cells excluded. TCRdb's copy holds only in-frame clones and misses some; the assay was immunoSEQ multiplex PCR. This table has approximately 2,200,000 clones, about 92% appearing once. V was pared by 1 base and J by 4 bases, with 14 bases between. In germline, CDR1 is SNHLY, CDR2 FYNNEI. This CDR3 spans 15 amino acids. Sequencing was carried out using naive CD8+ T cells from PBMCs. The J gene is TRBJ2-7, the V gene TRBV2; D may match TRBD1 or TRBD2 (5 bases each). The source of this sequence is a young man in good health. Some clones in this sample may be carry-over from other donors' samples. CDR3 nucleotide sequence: TGTGCCAGCAGTGAAGGTAGGGGAGCCCCTTACGAGCAGTACTTC. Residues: CASSEGRGAPYEQYF.